This TCR beta chain was found in a study of blood T cell repertoires in COVID-19. This CDR3 has 16 residues. With 4 bases removed from V and 10 bases from J, the gap between germline ends came to 21 bases. Germline CDR1 and CDR2: SGHRS and YFSETQ. The repertoire was sequenced with immunoSEQ multiplex PCR; TCRdb's copy has only in-frame clones and lacks some. Here the sample spans about 98,000 clones, approximately 82% being singletons. V is TRBV5-1 and J is TRBJ1-6; tentatively, D is TRBD1 (5 bases). The source material was peripheral blood. This receptor was identified in a man between 60 and 75 years old with acute or convalescent COVID-19. DNA for the CDR3: TGCGCCAGCAGCCTGAATTTCAGGGATGAGTCGTCACCCCTCCACTTT. The encoded protein is CASSLNFRDESSPLHF. The full variable domain, completed using reference TRBV5-1 and TRBJ1-6, is KAGVTQTPRYLIKTRGQQVTLSCSPISGHRSVSWYQQTPGQGLQFLFEYFSETQRNKGNFPGRFSGRQFSNSRSEMNVSTLELGDSALYLCASSLNFRDESSPLHFGNGTRLTVT.